Listed here are 20 T cell receptor beta chains from one sample, sequenced in a study of CD8 T cells in Susac syndrome. With random hexamers, 0.5 to 1 ug RNA was reverse transcribed. MiXCR was run by TCRdb on the immunoSEQ multiplex PCR reads, yielding one entry per CDR3 protein. Here the sample spans about 160,000 distinct CDR3 sequences, approximately 94% being singletons. Sequencing was carried out using CD4+ T cells from PBMCs. These receptors were obtained from a human donor with multiple sclerosis.

This clonotype was observed once. This chain links TRBV7-9 with TRBJ2-2; 8 positions match TRBD1. Germline V CDR1 and CDR2: SEHNR, FQNEAQ (reference sequence). The CDR3 covers 15 residues. After removal of 5 bases from V and 1 base from J, the junction contained 3 bases not matched to a gene. The CDR3 bases are TGTGCCAGCAGCGCAGGGACAGGGAACACCGGGGAGCTGTTTTTT. It is translated as CASSAGTGNTGELFF.

The V and J genes are TRBV3-1 and TRBJ2-7, with D unclear. Trimming left V 4 bases short and J 0 bases short, with 7 bases between. Per germline, CDR1 LGHDT and CDR2 YNNKEL (reference sequence). The CDR3 spans 13 residues. The CDR3: CASSPLTSYEQYF. As DNA, the CDR3 is TGTGCCAGCAGCCCACTGACCTCCTACGAGCAGTACTTC.

This clonotype was recorded only once. The CDR3 here is CASGLRGYTEAFF. CDR3 DNA: TGTGCTAGTGGTTTGCGAGGTTACACTGAAGCTTTCTTT. The gene calls are TRBV12-5 and TRBJ1-1; D gene ambiguous. Trimming stripped 2 bases from V and 3 bases from J, with 7 bases between. CDR1 LGHNT and CDR2 FRNRAP come from the germline V gene. The CDR3 is made up of 13 amino acids.

CDR3 in DNA: TGCGCCAGCAGCGGCTACTCTAGCGGGAGGACGTACAATGAGCAGTTCTTC. Translation gives CASSGYSSGRTYNEQFF. The chain couples TRBV5-1 to TRBJ2-1, with 11 bases lining up with TRBD2. V dropped 4 bases and J dropped 4; count of bases not matched to a gene: 10. This CDR3 is 17 amino acids long. Germline V lookup: CDR1 SGHRS, CDR2 YFSETQ.

The chain recombines TRBV10-2 with TRBJ2-7, with 8 positions matching TRBD1. The V gene end was trimmed by 6 bases and the J gene end by 3 bases; junction bases not matched to a gene: 13. The CDR3 has 16 amino acids. Germline values: CDR1 WSHSY, CDR2 SAAADI. In DNA, the CDR3 is TGCGCCAGCAGCCCCACCCAAAACACAGGGGGCTACGAGCAGTACTTC. Residues: CASSPTQNTGGYEQYF.

This clonotype was observed a few times. The CDR3 coding sequence is TGTGCCAGCAGCTTAGTAGGCAATGAGCAGTTCTTC. It yields the protein CASSLVGNEQFF. V usage is TRBV7-9 and J usage is TRBJ2-1; D unresolved. The germline V gene has CDR1 SEHNR and CDR2 FQNEAQ (reference sequence). Trimming removed 1 base from V and 6 bases from J, with 4 bases in between. CDR3 size: 12 residues.

The CDR3 loop is CASSPRDKGNTIYF. The CDR3 bases are TGTGCCAGCAGCCCGAGGGACAAGGGAAACACCATATATTTT. This rearrangement joins TRBV3-1 to TRBJ1-3, with a possible D match to TRBD1 (6 bases). The CDR3 has 14 amino acids. The germline CDR1 and CDR2 sequences are LGHDT and YNNKEL (reference sequence). V was pared by 4 bases and J by 4 bases, with 11 bases between.

The chain joins TRBV28 to TRBJ2-7; D gene uncertain. The V end lost 7 bases, the J end lost 2 bases, and 18 bases lay between the germline ends. CDR1 is MDHEN and CDR2 is SYDVKM in the germline V gene. The CDR3 extends over 15 amino acids. The CDR3 reads CASMKGGPVTYEQYF. Here the CDR3 DNA reads TGTGCCAGCATGAAGGGCGGACCCGTAACCTACGAGCAGTACTTC.

The chain carries TRBV15 and TRBJ2-5; D possibly corresponds to TRBD1 (6 bases). CDR3 length equals 14 residues. Germline assignment: CDR1 LNHNV and CDR2 YYDKDF (reference sequence). V was pared by 5 bases and J by 4 bases, with 14 bases between. The CDR3 DNA reads as TGTGCCACCAGCCCCGGGGACATTAGAGAGACCCAGTACTTC. Protein: CATSPGDIRETQYF.

The chain has TRBV7-9 and TRBJ2-3, with D perhaps TRBD1 (5 bases). The CDR3 length is 14 residues. Trimming removed 6 bases from V and 2 bases from J, with 12 bases in between. Germline V gene sequence: CDR1 SEHNR, CDR2 FQNEAQ (reference sequence). In nucleotides, the CDR3 is TGTGCCAGCAGGGGGTACAGGTCCACAGATACGCAGTATTTT. This sequence encodes CASRGYRSTDTQYF.

The chain joins TRBV6-6 to TRBJ1-2; D uncertain. The V gene lost 6 bases and the J gene lost 6 bases, with 11 bases spanning the gap. From germline, CDR1 is MNHNY and CDR2 SVGAGI (reference sequence). The CDR3 contains 12 residues. CDR3 coding DNA: TGTGCCAGCAGCCCCGAAGGCCATGGCTACACCTTC. Protein: CASSPEGHGYTF.

This chain connects TRBV9 to TRBJ2-1; tentatively, D is TRBD2 (5 bases). Trimming shortened V by 2 bases and J by 9 bases, and 12 bases separated the two germline ends. The CDR3 extends over 13 amino acids. Looked up from germline, CDR1 is SGDLS and CDR2 is YYNGEE. The CDR3 here is CASSVSGVREQFF. Here the CDR3 DNA reads TGTGCCAGCAGCGTCTCCGGGGTGCGTGAGCAGTTCTTC. Complete variable domain (other parts from reference TRBV9 and TRBJ2-1): DSGVTQTPKHLITATGQRVTLRCSPRSGDLSVYWYQQSLDQGLQFLIQYYNGEERAKGNILERFSAQQFPDLHSELNLSSLELGDSALYFCASSVSGVREQFFGPGTRLTVL.

The DNA for the CDR3 is TGCAGTGCCCCTAGCGGGAGAGACTACAATGAGCAGTTCTTC. Protein: CSAPSGRDYNEQFF. The chain couples TRBV20-1 to TRBJ2-1; 10 nucleotides agree with TRBD2. This CDR3 region has 14 residues. Per the germline V gene, CDR1 is DFQATT and CDR2 is SNEGSKA (reference sequence). V shed 6 bases and J 3 bases; nucleotides not matched to a gene: 5.

This chain uses TRBV5-6 with TRBJ2-1; D perhaps matches TRBD2 (5 bases). Germline V lookup: CDR1 SGHDT, CDR2 YYEEEE. CDR3 length: 13 amino acids. V was pared by 2 bases and J by 8 bases, with 11 bases between. The CDR3, as DNA: TGTGCCAGCAGCTTTGGTCAGAGGGATGAGCAGTTCTTC. Its translation: CASSFGQRDEQFF.

The genes are TRBV28 and TRBJ2-7, with 11 bases aligning to TRBD2. Trimming cost V 8 bases and J 7 bases; bases outside gene matches: 10. Germline lookup yields CDR1 MDHEN and CDR2 SYDVKM. CDR3 length: 14 residues. In nucleotides, the CDR3 is TGTGCCAGCTACTTAGCGGGAGGGCCTGGTGAGCAGTACTTC. It codes for CASYLAGGPGEQYF.

This clonotype has a single count. The rearrangement joins TRBV19 to TRBJ2-7; 11 bases match TRBD1. Germline V gives CDR1 LNHDA, CDR2 SQIVND (reference sequence). This CDR3 contains 12 residues. The ends lost 7 bases at V and 6 bases at J; junction bases unmatched: 2. The CDR3 DNA is TGTGCCAGTATGGACAGGGGGCGCGAGCAGTACTTC. It encodes CASMDRGREQYF.

The V and J genes are TRBV28 and TRBJ1-6; D is unresolved. The germline gives CDR1 MDHEN, CDR2 SYDVKM. Trimming cost V 2 bases and J 11 bases, with 7 bases left between them. This CDR3 contains 12 residues. CDR3 nucleotides: TGTGCCAGCAGTTTAAGGCCTACACCCCTCCACTTT. It is translated as CASSLRPTPLHF.

The chain couples TRBV11-2 to TRBJ2-3, with D perhaps matching TRBD2 (6 bases). The CDR3 contains 15 residues. The V end lost 11 bases, the J end lost 3 bases, and 21 bases lay between the germline ends. CDR1 is SGHAT, CDR2 FQNNGV, per germline. In DNA, the CDR3 is TGTGCCTCGCTGGCCGGGGAGGCCCGGACAGATACGCAGTATTTT. Translation: CASLAGEARTDTQYF.

The CDR3 DNA is TGTGCCAGCAGTTTCCTCCCCACTCCGGGACAGGGGCGAGAGCAGTACTTC. It yields the protein CASSFLPTPGQGREQYF. This chain uses TRBV27 with TRBJ2-7; TRBD1 matches 10 bases. Trimming cost V 3 bases and J 7 bases; bases outside gene matches: 15. Germline V lookup: CDR1 MNHEY, CDR2 SMNVEV (reference sequence). The CDR3 runs 17 residues.

The chain links TRBV6-5 to TRBJ1-5; no firm D call. Germline CDR1 is MNHEY and CDR2 is SVGAGI. V lost 5 bases and J lost 5, with 13 bases in between. This CDR3 comprises 14 residues. CDR3 bases: TGTGCCAGCAGTAGAAATTATAATTATCAGCCCCAGCATTTT. Translated, it gives CASSRNYNYQPQHF.